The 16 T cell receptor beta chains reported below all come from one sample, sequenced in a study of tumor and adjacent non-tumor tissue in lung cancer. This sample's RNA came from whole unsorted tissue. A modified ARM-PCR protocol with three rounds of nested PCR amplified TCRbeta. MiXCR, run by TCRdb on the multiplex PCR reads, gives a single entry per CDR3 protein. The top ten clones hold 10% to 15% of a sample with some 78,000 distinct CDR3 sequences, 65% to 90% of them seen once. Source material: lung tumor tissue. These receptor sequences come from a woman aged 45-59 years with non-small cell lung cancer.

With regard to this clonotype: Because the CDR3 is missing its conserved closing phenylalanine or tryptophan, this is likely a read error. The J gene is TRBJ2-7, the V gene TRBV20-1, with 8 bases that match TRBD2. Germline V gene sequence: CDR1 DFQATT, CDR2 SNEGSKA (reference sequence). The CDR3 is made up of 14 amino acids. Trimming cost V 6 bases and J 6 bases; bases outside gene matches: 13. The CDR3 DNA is TGCAGTGCAGACCCAGCCGGGACTAGGCGCGAGCAGTACCTC. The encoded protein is CSADPAGTRREQYL.

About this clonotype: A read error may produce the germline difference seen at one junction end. CDR3 nucleotides: TGCGTCAGCAGCCATGAGGAGGGATTGGAGACCCAGTACTTC. It encodes CVSSHEEGLETQYF. The chain combines TRBV4-1 with TRBJ2-5; D perhaps matches TRBD2 (6 bases). From germline, CDR1 is MGHRA and CDR2 YSYEKL. This CDR3 is 14 amino acids long.

CDR3 sequence reads: CASSKHWGTELTDTQYF. The CDR3 DNA reads as TGTGCCAGTAGTAAGCATTGGGGGACCGAACTAACAGATACGCAGTATTTT. The V and J genes are TRBV6-1 and TRBJ2-3; D possibly uses TRBD1 or TRBD2 (5 bases each). V shed 9 bases and J shed 3 bases, with 25 bases lying between them. The germline V gene encodes CDR1 MNHNS and CDR2 SASEGT. The CDR3 runs 17 residues.

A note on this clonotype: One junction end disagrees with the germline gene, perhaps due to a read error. This CDR3 reads CACSFNVDTGELVF. For the CDR3, the DNA is TGTGCTTGCAGTTTCAACGTTGATACCGGGGAGCTGGTTTTT. The chain links TRBV11-2 to TRBJ2-2; possible D gene TRBD2, 5 bases. The CDR3 contains 14 residues. Germline V gene data show CDR1 as SGHAT and CDR2 as FQNNGV.

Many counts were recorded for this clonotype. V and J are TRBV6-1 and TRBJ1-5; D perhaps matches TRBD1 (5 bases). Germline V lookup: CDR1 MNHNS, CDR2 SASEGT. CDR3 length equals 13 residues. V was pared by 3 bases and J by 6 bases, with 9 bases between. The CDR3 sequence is CASSELGVQPQHF. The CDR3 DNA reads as TGTGCCAGCAGTGAGCTGGGGGTTCAGCCCCAGCATTTT.

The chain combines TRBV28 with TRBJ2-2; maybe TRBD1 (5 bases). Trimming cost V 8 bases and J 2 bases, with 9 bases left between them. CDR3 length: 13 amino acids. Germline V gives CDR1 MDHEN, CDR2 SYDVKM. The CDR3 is CASCQGNTGELFF. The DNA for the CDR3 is TGTGCCAGCTGTCAGGGAAACACCGGGGAGCTGTTTTTT.

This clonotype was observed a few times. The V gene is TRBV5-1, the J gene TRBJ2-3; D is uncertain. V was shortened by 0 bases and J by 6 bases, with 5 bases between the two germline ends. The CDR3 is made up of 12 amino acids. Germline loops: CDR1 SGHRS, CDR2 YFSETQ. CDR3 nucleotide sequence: TGCGCCAGCAGCTTGGGGTCGGATACGCAGTATTTT. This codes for CASSLGSDTQYF. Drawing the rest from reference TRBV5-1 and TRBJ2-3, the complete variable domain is KAGVTQTPRYLIKTRGQQVTLSCSPISGHRSVSWYQQTPGQGLQFLFEYFSETQRNKGNFPGRFSGRQFSNSRSEMNVSTLELGDSALYLCASSLGSDTQYFGPGTRLTVL.

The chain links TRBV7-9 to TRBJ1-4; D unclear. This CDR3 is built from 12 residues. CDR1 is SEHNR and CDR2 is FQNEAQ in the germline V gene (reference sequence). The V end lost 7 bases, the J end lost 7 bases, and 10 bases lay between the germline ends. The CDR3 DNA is TGTGCCAGCAACTTTCATGCTGAAAAACTGTTTTTT. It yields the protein CASNFHAEKLFF. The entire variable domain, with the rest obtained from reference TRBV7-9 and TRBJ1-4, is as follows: DTGVSQNPRHKITKRGQNVTFRCDPISEHNRLYWYRQTLGQGPEFLTYFQNEAQLEKSRLLSDRFSAERPKGSFSTLEIQRTEQGDSAMYLCASNFHAEKLFFGSGTQLSVL.

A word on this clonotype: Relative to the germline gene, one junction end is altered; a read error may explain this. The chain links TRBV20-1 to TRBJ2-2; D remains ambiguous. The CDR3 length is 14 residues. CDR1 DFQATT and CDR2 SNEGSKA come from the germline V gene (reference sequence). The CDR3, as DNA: TGCAGTGTTAGAGACTCAGCAGGTTCCGGGGAGCTGTTTTTT. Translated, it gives CSVRDSAGSGELFF.

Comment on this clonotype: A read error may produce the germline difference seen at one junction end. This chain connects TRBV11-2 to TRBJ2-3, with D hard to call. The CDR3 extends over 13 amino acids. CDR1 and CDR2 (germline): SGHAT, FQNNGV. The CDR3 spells CTSNPTTSDAQYF. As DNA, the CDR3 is TGTACCAGCAACCCCACCACCTCAGATGCGCAGTATTTT. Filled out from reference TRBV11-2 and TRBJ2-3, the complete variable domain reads EAGVAQSPRYKIIEKRQSVAFWCNPISGHATLYWYQQILGQGPKLLIQFQNNGVVDDSQLPKDRFSAERLKGVDSTLKIQPAKLEDSAVYLCTSNPTTSDAQYFGPGTRLTVL.

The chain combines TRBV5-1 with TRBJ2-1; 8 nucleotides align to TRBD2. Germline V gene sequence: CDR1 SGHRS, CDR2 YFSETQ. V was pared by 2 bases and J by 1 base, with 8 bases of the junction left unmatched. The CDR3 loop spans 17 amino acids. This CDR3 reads CASSFSSGSGSYNEQFF. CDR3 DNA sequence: TGCGCCAGCAGCTTCTCGAGCGGGAGTGGGTCCTACAATGAGCAGTTCTTC.

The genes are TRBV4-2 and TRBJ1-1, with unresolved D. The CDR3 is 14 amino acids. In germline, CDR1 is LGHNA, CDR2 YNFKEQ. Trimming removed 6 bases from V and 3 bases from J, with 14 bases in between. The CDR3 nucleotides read TGTGCCAGCAGTCGCGCAGAGGGAGACACTGAAGCTTTCTTT. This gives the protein CASSRAEGDTEAFF.

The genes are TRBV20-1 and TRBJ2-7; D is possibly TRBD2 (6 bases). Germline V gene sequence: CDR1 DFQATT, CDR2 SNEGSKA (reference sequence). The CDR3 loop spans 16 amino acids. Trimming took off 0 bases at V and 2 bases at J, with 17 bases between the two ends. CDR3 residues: CSARDRGRGNPYEQYF. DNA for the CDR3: TGCAGTGCTAGAGATCGAGGTCGCGGGAATCCCTACGAGCAGTACTTC.

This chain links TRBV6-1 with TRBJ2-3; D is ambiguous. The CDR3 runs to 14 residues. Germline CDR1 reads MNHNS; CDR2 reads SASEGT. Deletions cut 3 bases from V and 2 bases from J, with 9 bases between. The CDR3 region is CASSDVADTDTQYF. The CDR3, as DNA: TGTGCCAGCAGTGACGTAGCTGACACAGATACGCAGTATTTT.

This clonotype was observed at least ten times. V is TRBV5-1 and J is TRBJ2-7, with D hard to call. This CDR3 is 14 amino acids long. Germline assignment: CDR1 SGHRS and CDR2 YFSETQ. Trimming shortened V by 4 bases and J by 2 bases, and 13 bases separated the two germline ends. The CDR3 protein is CASSPDPSTYEQYF. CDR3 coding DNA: TGCGCCAGCAGCCCGGACCCTTCTACCTACGAGCAGTACTTC.

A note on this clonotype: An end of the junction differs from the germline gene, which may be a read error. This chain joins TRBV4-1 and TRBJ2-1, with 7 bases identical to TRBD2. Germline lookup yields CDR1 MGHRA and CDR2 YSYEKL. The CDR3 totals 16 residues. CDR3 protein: CASSQDSASGYDEQFF. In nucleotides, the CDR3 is TGCGCCAGCAGCCAAGATTCCGCTAGCGGCTACGATGAGCAGTTCTTC.